The 8 T cell receptor beta chains reported below all come from one sample, sequenced in a study of PD-1 blockade in mismatch repair-deficient tumors. Repertoires were generated with immunoSEQ multiplex PCR, while TCRdb's copy carries only in-frame clones and drops some. In the table there are 39,000 or so clones, 75% to 90% of which are singletons. The input for sequencing was PBMCs, taken less than 40 weeks after starting pembrolizumab. The receptors come from an adult with mismatch repair-deficient cancer.

DNA for the CDR3: TGTGCCAGTAGTACACCGGGACTAGCGGGAGGGCCCTCCTACAATGAGCAGTTCTTC. Translated, it gives CASSTPGLAGGPSYNEQFF. This sequence joins TRBV19 and TRBJ2-1; 16 nucleotides line up with TRBD2. This CDR3 has 19 residues. CDR1 and CDR2 (germline): LNHDA, SQIVND (reference sequence). The ends lost 4 bases at V and 0 bases at J; junction bases unmatched: 6.

With regard to this clone: An end of the junction does not agree with germline; a read error may underlie this. Within the sample, other DNA sequences also encode this same CDR3. V is TRBV25-1 and J is TRBJ2-3; D ambiguous. The germline V gene has CDR1 MGHDK and CDR2 SYGVNS. The CDR3 runs 12 residues. The CDR3 loop reads CASSKNSDTQYF. DNA for the CDR3: TGCGCCAGCAGCAAAAATTCAGATACGCAGTATTTT.

This clone is a singleton in its sample. The chain joins TRBV18 to TRBJ2-3, with 7 bases matching TRBD1. The CDR3 is made up of 15 amino acids. V shed 2 bases and J 4 bases; nucleotides not matched to a gene: 6. CDR1 and CDR2 (germline): KGHSH, LQKENI. The CDR3 sequence: CASSPRTGTPDTQYF. The CDR3 region has the DNA TGTGCCAGCTCACCAAGGACAGGTACCCCAGATACGCAGTATTTT.

The chain links TRBV7-9 to TRBJ2-2; D gene ambiguous. V was trimmed by 5 bases and J by 1 base, leaving 8 bases between them. The CDR3 is 14 residues long. The V gene's germline CDR1 is SEHNR and CDR2 FQNEAQ (reference sequence). Here the CDR3 DNA reads TGTGCCAGCAGCCCTCACGGGAACACCGGGGAGCTGTTTTTT. It codes for CASSPHGNTGELFF.

This sequence joins TRBV5-1 and TRBJ2-3, with a tentative D call TRBD2 (6 bases). There are 15 residues in the CDR3. Germline lookup yields CDR1 SGHRS and CDR2 YFSETQ. V dropped 6 bases and J dropped 3 bases, with 17 bases sitting between them. CDR3 bases: TGCGCCAGCAAGGGGACTCAGGAGAGTACAGATACGCAGTATTTT. This encodes CASKGTQESTDTQYF.

The rearrangement uses TRBV19 and TRBJ1-2, with 8 bases matching TRBD1. The CDR3 covers 15 residues. CDR1 is LNHDA, CDR2 SQIVND, per germline (reference sequence). The J segment lost 5 bases and the V segment lost 5 bases, leaving 10 bases of the junction unmatched. The CDR3 sequence is CASSSQGAGRYGYTF. As DNA, the CDR3 is TGTGCCAGTAGTTCTCAGGGGGCCGGTAGGTATGGCTACACCTTC.

V usage is TRBV29-1 and J usage is TRBJ1-2; 9 bases fit TRBD1. The CDR3 spans 13 residues. Germline V gene data show CDR1 as SQVTM and CDR2 as ANQGSEA. J was trimmed by 6 bases and V by 4 bases; bases with no gene match: 6. DNA for the CDR3: TGCAGCGTTGCTCGGGACAGGGCCGATGGCTACACCTTC. Translation gives CSVARDRADGYTF.

The V gene is TRBV6-5, the J gene TRBJ2-2, with a possible D match to TRBD2 (6 bases). There are 15 residues in the CDR3. Germline CDR1 reads MNHEY; CDR2 reads SVGAGI. The ends were cut back, 2 bases at V and 2 bases at J, with 9 bases in the middle. CDR3 loop: CASSYGEENTGELFF. Here the CDR3 DNA reads TGTGCCAGCAGTTACGGGGAGGAAAACACCGGGGAGCTGTTTTTT.